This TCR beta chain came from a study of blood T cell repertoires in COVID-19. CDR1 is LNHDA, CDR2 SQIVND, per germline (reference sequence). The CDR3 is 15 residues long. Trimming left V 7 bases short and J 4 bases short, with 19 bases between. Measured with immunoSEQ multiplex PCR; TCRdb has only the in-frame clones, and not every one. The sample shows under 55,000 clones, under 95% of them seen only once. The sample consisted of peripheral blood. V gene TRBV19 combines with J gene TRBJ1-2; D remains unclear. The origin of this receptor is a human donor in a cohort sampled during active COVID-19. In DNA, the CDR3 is TGTGCCAGTACCTCGGCGGGAGTTCTGGCCTATGGCTACACCTTC. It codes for CASTSAGVLAYGYTF.